This T cell receptor (beta chain) originates from a study of cytomegalovirus exposure and HLA in healthy donors. On the study more broadly: An analysis done earlier identified about 100 million unique TCR beta sequences from about 179 million T cells.

All the people who gave samples were healthy bone marrow donors. The PCR made use of 60 Vbeta and 13 Jbeta primers. TCRdb's table, derived via immunoSEQ multiplex PCR, lists solely in-frame clones and lacks some. This sample yields 150,000 to 200,000 clones, of which around 83% are seen a single time; around 1% belongs to the top ten. The CDR3 sequence is 13 residues long. V lost 5 bases, J lost 7 bases, and 12 bases lay in between. CDR1 and CDR2 from the germline V gene are LNHDA and SQIVND (reference sequence). V usage is TRBV19 and J usage is TRBJ2-1; TRBD2 might be the D (6 bases). This TCR was sampled from a woman between 35 and 50 years old in good health and CMV-seronegative. The sample was PBMCs. The CDR3 bases are TGTGCCAGTAGTCGAGACGGGAGTAATGAGCAGTTCTTC. Translation gives CASSRDGSNEQFF.